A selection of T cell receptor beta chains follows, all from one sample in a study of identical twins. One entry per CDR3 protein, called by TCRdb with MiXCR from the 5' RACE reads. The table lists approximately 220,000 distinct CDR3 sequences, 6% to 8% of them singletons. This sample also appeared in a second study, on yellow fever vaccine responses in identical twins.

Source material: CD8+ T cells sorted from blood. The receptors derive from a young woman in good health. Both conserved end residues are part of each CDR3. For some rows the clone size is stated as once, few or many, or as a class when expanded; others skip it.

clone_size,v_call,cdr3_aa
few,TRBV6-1,CASSDGGGSYNSPLHF
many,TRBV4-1,CASSQESRADTQYF
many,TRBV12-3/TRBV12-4,CASSTPGTGDNEQFF
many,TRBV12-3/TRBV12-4,CASSPHPGTSGTNF
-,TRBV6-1,CASSELGGANTGELFF
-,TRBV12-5,CASGLVRVASGTYEQFF
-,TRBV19,CASRAPGLEVDEQFF
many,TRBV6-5,CASSYSRNTGELFF
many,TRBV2,CASSEIEPIKNIQYF
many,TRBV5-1,CASSPGTTKSTDTQYF
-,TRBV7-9,CASGASEQFF
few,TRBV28,CASSFGWVYEQYF
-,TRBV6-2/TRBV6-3,CASSLIVRGQGHSGANVLTF
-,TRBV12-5,CASGLGNEQFF